The clone carrying this TCR beta chain appeared a few times. Indicated time point: patch test 3, about 24 weeks after DPC sensitization. As for treatment: therapeutic diphenylcyclopropenone sensitization with weekly scalp DPC. The sample belongs to a study of human T cells and chemical hapten exposure. MiXCR was run by TCRdb on the RACE reads, yielding one entry per CDR3 protein. This table holds around 200,000 distinct CDR3 sequences, roughly a quarter found once. The ends were cut back, 4 bases at V and 5 bases at J, with 20 bases in the middle. This CDR3 is 16 amino acids long. Germline loops: CDR1 LNHNV, CDR2 YYDKDF (reference sequence).

The sample consisted of whole blood, taken in connection with sensitization to the hapten diphenylcyclopropenone (DPC). The TCR comes from a middle-aged woman with alopecia areata. Some clones in this sample may be carry-over from other donors' samples. The chain joins TRBV15 to TRBJ1-1, with a tentative D call TRBD1 (5 bases). The CDR3 coding sequence is TGTGCCACCAGCACTGGGGGGAGGCTCGAGGATACTGAAGCTTTCTTT. It is translated as CATSTGGRLEDTEAFF.